This T cell receptor beta chain was sequenced in a study of CD8 T cells in ankylosing spondylitis. Whole-study findings and limits: Previously reported in reactive arthritis synovial fluid and blood were some of the motif variants. Within peripheral blood, clones linked to disease were CD8+ and relatively rare. Researchers reportedly found disease-linked clones significantly enriched in matched ankylosing spondylitis synovial fluid.

Libraries of TCR beta came from quantitative 5'-RACE with molecular barcodes. TCRdb independently ran MiXCR on the 5' RACE reads; one entry per CDR3 protein. The sample yields 200,000 to 300,000 distinct CDR3 sequences, about 10% seen once. This clonotype came up many times. The antigen remains undetermined. Sequencing was done on a sample of blood, either unsorted or a sorted T cell fraction (not recorded which). This receptor was taken from a male donor with ankylosing spondylitis or in good health (not recorded which).

The CDR3 DNA follows: TGCGCCAGCAGCTTATTTTTTAGCGGGAGGGGCTACAATGAGCAGTTCTTC. As protein: CASSLFFSGRGYNEQFF. The genes are TRBV5-1 and TRBJ2-1; 11 bases map to TRBD2. The trim removed 2 bases at V and 3 bases at J, leaving 7 bases unmatched. CDR1 is SGHRS and CDR2 is YFSETQ in the germline V gene. The CDR3 has 17 amino acids.